The rows below give T cell receptor beta chains drawn from one sample of a study of blood T cell repertoires in COVID-19. Assay used: immunoSEQ multiplex PCR; TCRdb lists only in-frame clones, some missing. The sample records about 100,000 clones, approximately 81% being singletons. Sequencing was done on a sample of peripheral blood. These TCRs come from a human donor in a cohort sampled during active COVID-19. The CDR3 runs from the conserved cysteine through the conserved F or W. Each record gives: clone size, V gene, J gene, D gene, CDR3 DNA, CDR3 protein. A D gene is named only where the DNA matches it firmly. The listing skips clone size in some rows; elsewhere it reads once, few, many or a size class.

>NA|TRBV19|TRBJ2-5|TRBD2
TGTGCCAGTAGTGCTAGCGGGGGGCTGGAGACCCAGTACTTC
CASSASGGLETQYF
>NA|TRBV6-5|TRBJ2-7|TRBD1
TGTGCCAGCGAAGCAGCCGACAGGGGGAAAGGCGAGCAGTACTTC
CASEAADRGKGEQYF
>NA|TRBV5-6|TRBJ2-7|TRBD1
TGTGCCAGCAGCTTGGCCAATGGACAGGGACGGGGCGAGCAGTACTTC
CASSLANGQGRGEQYF
>NA|TRBV20-1|TRBJ2-7|NA
TGCAGTGCTAGTAAACAGGACCACGAGCAGTACTTC
CSASKQDHEQYF
>NA|TRBV18|TRBJ2-7|NA
TGTGCCAGCTCACCGACCTCGTGGGGGGACGAGCAGTACTTC
CASSPTSWGDEQYF
>NA|TRBV10-2|TRBJ2-3|TRBD2
TGCGCCAGCAGTGGAGTAGCGGGATTCACAGATACGCAGTATTTT
CASSGVAGFTDTQYF
>once|TRBV5-4|TRBJ2-5|NA
TGTGCCAGCAGCTTAGGGACACTCCAAGAGACCCAGTACTTC
CASSLGTLQETQYF
>NA|TRBV3-1/TRBV3-2|TRBJ1-2|TRBD1
TGTGCCAGCAGCCCGGGACAGGCCGTCGATGGCTACACCTTC
CASSPGQAVDGYTF
>NA|TRBV9|TRBJ2-2|NA
TGTGCCAGCAGCGACCTCTGGGGGCGGAACACCGGGGAGCTGTTTTTT
CASSDLWGRNTGELFF
>NA|TRBV7-2|TRBJ2-1|TRBD2
TGTGCCAGCAGCTCATACCTAGGGACTAAAGGAAACAATGAGCAGTTCTTC
CASSSYLGTKGNNEQFF
>NA|TRBV1|TRBJ1-6|NA
TGCACCAGCAGCCAAGAGAGGGGGGGGGTGTATAATTCACCCCTCCACTTT
CTSSQERGGVYNSPLHF
>NA|TRBV5-1|TRBJ2-3|TRBD2
TGCGCCAGCAGGGATGGGACTAGCGGTAGCACAGATACGCAGTATTTT
CASRDGTSGSTDTQYF
>NA|TRBV27|TRBJ1-4|TRBD1
TGTGCCAGCAGTTTATTCAAGGGGGCTTCAGAGGAAAAACTGTTTTTT
CASSLFKGASEEKLFF
>NA|TRBV5-8|TRBJ1-3|NA
TGTGCCAGCAGCTTGTACGGCGCGGACTCTGGAAACACCATATATTTT
CASSLYGADSGNTIYF
>once|TRBV7-9|TRBJ1-4|TRBD1
TGTGCCAGCAGCTTAGTAGGGACAGGGAATGAAAAACTGTTTTTT
CASSLVGTGNEKLFF
>NA|TRBV13|TRBJ2-7|NA
TGTGCCAGCAGCCCGTTCGGAGCCTACGAGCAGTACTTC
CASSPFGAYEQYF
>NA|TRBV5-1|TRBJ2-7|NA
TGCGCCAGCAGCTCTCAGGGGGGCTACGAGCAGTACTTC
CASSSQGGYEQYF
>NA|TRBV6-2/TRBV6-3|TRBJ2-1|NA
TGTGCCACCAGTCTAGCGCTCTACAATGAGCAGTTCTTC
CATSLALYNEQFF
>NA|TRBV5-6|TRBJ2-1|TRBD1
TGTGCCAGCAGCCAGGACAGGGGCGATAGTGAGCAGTTCTTC
CASSQDRGDSEQFF
>NA|TRBV3-1/TRBV3-2|TRBJ2-2|TRBD2
TGTGCCAGCAGCCCGATCGACGGGACTAGTTCGTACACCGGGGAGCTGTTTTTT
CASSPIDGTSSYTGELFF
>once|TRBV12-3/TRBV12-4|TRBJ2-7|TRBD1
TGTGCCAGCAGGCGGACAGGGCTCTACGAGCAGTACTTC
CASRRTGLYEQYF
>NA|TRBV7-9|TRBJ2-4|TRBD1
TGTGCCAGCAGCTCCCGGACAGGGGCGAACATTCAGTACTTC
CASSSRTGANIQYF
>NA|TRBV19|TRBJ2-6|NA
TGTGCCAGTAGTATAACGGGGGCTGGGGCCAACGTCCTGACTTTC
CASSITGAGANVLTF
>NA|TRBV7-9|TRBJ2-1|NA
TGTGCCAGCAGCTTAGCCTTTCTAGCCTATGAGCAGTTCTTC
CASSLAFLAYEQFF
>NA|TRBV7-2|TRBJ2-7|NA
TGTGCCAGCAGCTTTCGCCACAGCCCCTTTTCTAACGAGCAGTACTTC
CASSFRHSPFSNEQYF
>NA|TRBV9|TRBJ1-2|NA
TGTGCCAGCAGCGTAGGTTCAGGATTTGGTGGCTACACCTTC
CASSVGSGFGGYTF
>NA|TRBV7-2|TRBJ1-6|NA
TGTGCCAGCAGCCCAGGGCGGCCCCTCCACTTT
CASSPGRPLHF
>NA|TRBV5-6|TRBJ2-2|NA
TGTGCCAGCAGCTTCGGGGATTCCTCCGGGGAGCTGTTTTTT
CASSFGDSSGELFF